These T cell receptor beta chains were read from a single sample in a study of cytomegalovirus exposure and HLA in healthy donors. Using immunoSEQ multiplex PCR, the repertoire was profiled, and TCRdb retains in-frame clones only, with some absent. The table records nearly 200,000 clones, around 87% of them present only once. Sequencing used PBMCs. The receptors shown here come from a man aged 30 to 39 in good health and CMV-seronegative. The CDR3 runs from the conserved cysteine through the conserved F or W. Fields, in order: V gene, CDR3 length, clone size, D gene, J gene, CDR3 protein, CDR3 DNA. D genes are given only for firm matches. Clone size is stated in some rows and not others, as once, few, many or a class when expanded.

V gene: TRBV19; CDR3 length: 14; clone size: -; D gene: -; J gene: TRBJ2-3; CDR3 protein: CASSIEASTDTQYF; CDR3 DNA: TGTGCCAGTAGTATAGAGGCCAGCACAGATACGCAGTATTTT
V gene: TRBV10-1; CDR3 length: 14; clone size: -; D gene: -; J gene: TRBJ1-5; CDR3 protein: CASRQGCGNQPQHF; CDR3 DNA: TGCGCCAGCAGACAGGGATGCGGCAATCAGCCCCAGCATTTT
V gene: TRBV12-5; CDR3 length: 15; clone size: -; D gene: -; J gene: TRBJ2-1; CDR3 protein: CASGLGQGSYNEQFF; CDR3 DNA: TGTGCTAGTGGTTTAGGACAAGGCTCCTACAATGAGCAGTTCTTC
V gene: TRBV19; CDR3 length: 14; clone size: -; D gene: -; J gene: TRBJ1-3; CDR3 protein: CASSWGPAGNTIYF; CDR3 DNA: TGTGCCAGTAGCTGGGGGCCAGCTGGAAACACCATATATTTT
V gene: TRBV2; CDR3 length: 14; clone size: -; D gene: -; J gene: TRBJ1-1; CDR3 protein: CASSTLTGINKAFF; CDR3 DNA: TGTGCCAGCAGTACCCTTACCGGGATCAACAAGGCTTTCTTT
V gene: TRBV11-2; CDR3 length: 14; clone size: -; D gene: -; J gene: TRBJ2-7; CDR3 protein: CASSLESALGEQYF; CDR3 DNA: TGTGCCAGCAGCTTGGAGTCTGCGCTGGGTGAGCAGTACTTC
V gene: TRBV19; CDR3 length: 15; clone size: -; D gene: TRBD1; J gene: TRBJ2-3; CDR3 protein: CASTYGTGGVTTQYF; CDR3 DNA: TGTGCCAGTACTTACGGGACAGGGGGTGTCACTACGCAGTATTTT
V gene: TRBV21-1; CDR3 length: 16; clone size: -; D gene: -; J gene: TRBJ1-5; CDR3 protein: CASSRRVGSFNQPQHF; CDR3 DNA: TGTGCCAGCAGCCGGCGGGTGGGCAGCTTTAATCAGCCCCAGCATTTT
V gene: TRBV9; CDR3 length: 14; clone size: few; D gene: -; J gene: TRBJ1-2; CDR3 protein: CASSVGAESYGYTF; CDR3 DNA: TGTGCCAGCAGCGTAGGGGCAGAAAGCTATGGCTACACCTTC
V gene: TRBV6-5; CDR3 length: 14; clone size: -; D gene: TRBD2; J gene: TRBJ2-7; CDR3 protein: CASSFGTSGYEQYF; CDR3 DNA: TGTGCCAGCAGTTTTGGGACTAGCGGCTACGAGCAGTACTTC
V gene: TRBV14; CDR3 length: 13; clone size: -; D gene: -; J gene: TRBJ2-1; CDR3 protein: CASSQARRNEQFF; CDR3 DNA: TGTGCCAGCAGTCAAGCACGTCGGAATGAGCAGTTCTTC
V gene: TRBV19; CDR3 length: 18; clone size: -; D gene: -; J gene: TRBJ1-3; CDR3 protein: CASSILRQWTFSGNTIYF; CDR3 DNA: TGTGCCAGTAGTATTCTCCGGCAATGGACATTTTCTGGAAACACCATATATTTT
V gene: TRBV6-6; CDR3 length: 12; clone size: few; D gene: -; J gene: TRBJ2-5; CDR3 protein: CASKTGQETQYF; CDR3 DNA: TGTGCCAGCAAGACAGGCCAAGAGACCCAGTACTTC
V gene: TRBV29-1; CDR3 length: 11; clone size: -; D gene: -; J gene: TRBJ2-5; CDR3 protein: CSVTGRDSENF; CDR3 DNA: TGCAGCGTGACGGGCCGGGACTCGGAAAACTTC
V gene: TRBV6-1; CDR3 length: 15; clone size: once; D gene: -; J gene: TRBJ1-6; CDR3 protein: CASSHQASYNSPLHF; CDR3 DNA: TGTGCCAGCAGCCATCAAGCCTCCTATAATTCACCCCTCCACTTT
V gene: TRBV7-8; CDR3 length: 15; clone size: -; D gene: TRBD1; J gene: TRBJ2-5; CDR3 protein: CASSFVGTAEETQYF; CDR3 DNA: TGTGCCAGCAGCTTCGTAGGGACAGCCGAAGAGACCCAGTACTTC
V gene: TRBV6-5; CDR3 length: 16; clone size: -; D gene: TRBD2; J gene: TRBJ2-1; CDR3 protein: CASSYATSGAYNEQFF; CDR3 DNA: TGTGCCAGCAGTTACGCCACTAGCGGGGCCTACAATGAGCAGTTCTTC
V gene: TRBV19; CDR3 length: 16; clone size: few; D gene: TRBD1; J gene: TRBJ1-2; CDR3 protein: CASSTAGTGAYEGYTF; CDR3 DNA: TGTGCCAGTAGTACCGCCGGGACAGGGGCTTATGAAGGCTACACCTTC
V gene: TRBV4-3; CDR3 length: 15; clone size: -; D gene: -; J gene: TRBJ2-7; CDR3 protein: CASSQDSQGLYEQYF; CDR3 DNA: TGCGCCAGCAGCCAAGATTCACAGGGCCTCTACGAGCAGTACTTC
V gene: TRBV7-9; CDR3 length: 15; clone size: -; D gene: TRBD2; J gene: TRBJ2-7; CDR3 protein: CASSLGYSGSSEQYF; CDR3 DNA: TGTGCCAGCAGCTTAGGTTATAGCGGGAGTAGCGAGCAGTACTTC
V gene: TRBV7-8; CDR3 length: 15; clone size: -; D gene: -; J gene: TRBJ1-1; CDR3 protein: CASSLAASVRTEAFF; CDR3 DNA: TGTGCCAGCAGCTTAGCGGCATCGGTGAGGACTGAAGCTTTCTTT
V gene: TRBV15; CDR3 length: 14; clone size: -; D gene: -; J gene: TRBJ1-2; CDR3 protein: CATSPETVSYGYTF; CDR3 DNA: TGTGCCACCAGCCCGGAGACGGTGAGCTATGGCTACACCTTC
V gene: TRBV9; CDR3 length: 16; clone size: -; D gene: -; J gene: TRBJ1-2; CDR3 protein: CASSVAGRATLPGYTF; CDR3 DNA: TGTGCCAGCAGCGTAGCGGGGAGGGCGACCCTCCCTGGCTACACCTTC
V gene: TRBV27; CDR3 length: 15; clone size: -; D gene: -; J gene: TRBJ1-2; CDR3 protein: CASWGSQGSVLGYTF; CDR3 DNA: TGTGCCAGTTGGGGCAGTCAGGGGAGCGTTCTTGGCTACACCTTC
V gene: TRBV5-5; CDR3 length: 16; clone size: -; D gene: TRBD2; J gene: TRBJ2-7; CDR3 protein: CASRDLGLAGGHEQYF; CDR3 DNA: TGTGCCAGCAGGGACCTAGGTCTAGCGGGAGGCCACGAGCAGTACTTC
V gene: TRBV6-1; CDR3 length: 14; clone size: -; D gene: -; J gene: TRBJ2-1; CDR3 protein: CASSEEGLYNEQFF; CDR3 DNA: TGTGCCAGCAGTGAAGAGGGGCTCTACAATGAGCAGTTCTTC
V gene: TRBV28; CDR3 length: 14; clone size: -; D gene: TRBD2; J gene: TRBJ2-1; CDR3 protein: CASSYGLAGTEQFF; CDR3 DNA: TGTGCCAGCAGTTATGGACTAGCGGGAACTGAGCAGTTCTTC
V gene: TRBV7-2; CDR3 length: 15; clone size: -; D gene: -; J gene: TRBJ2-1; CDR3 protein: CASSLDLSSYNEQFF; CDR3 DNA: TGTGCCAGCAGCCTAGACCTATCCTCCTACAATGAGCAGTTCTTC
V gene: TRBV7-6; CDR3 length: 18; clone size: -; D gene: TRBD1; J gene: TRBJ1-4; CDR3 protein: CASSLSGTGGPTNEKLFF; CDR3 DNA: TGTGCCAGCAGCTTATCCGGGACAGGGGGCCCAACTAATGAAAAACTGTTTTTT
V gene: TRBV28; CDR3 length: 16; clone size: -; D gene: TRBD1; J gene: TRBJ1-2; CDR3 protein: CASSLGGTGHFYGYTF; CDR3 DNA: TGTGCCAGCAGTTTAGGCGGGACAGGGCATTTCTATGGCTACACCTTC
V gene: TRBV4-2; CDR3 length: 14; clone size: -; D gene: -; J gene: TRBJ2-6; CDR3 protein: CASSHGTGANVLTF; CDR3 DNA: TGTGCCAGCAGCCACGGTACTGGGGCCAACGTCCTGACTTTC
V gene: TRBV5-1; CDR3 length: 18; clone size: -; D gene: TRBD1; J gene: TRBJ2-6; CDR3 protein: CASSLEGTVISGANVLTF; CDR3 DNA: TGCGCCAGCAGCTTGGAAGGGACAGTGATCTCTGGGGCCAACGTCCTGACTTTC
V gene: TRBV13; CDR3 length: 15; clone size: -; D gene: -; J gene: TRBJ1-4; CDR3 protein: CASSSKGKANEKLFF; CDR3 DNA: TGTGCCAGCAGCTCCAAGGGGAAGGCTAATGAAAAACTGTTTTTT
V gene: TRBV1; CDR3 length: 16; clone size: -; D gene: -; J gene: TRBJ1-3; CDR3 protein: CTSSQLGTDYGNTIYF; CDR3 DNA: TGCACCAGCAGCCAACTCGGGACAGATTATGGAAACACCATATATTTT
V gene: TRBV10-3; CDR3 length: 14; clone size: -; D gene: -; J gene: TRBJ2-7; CDR3 protein: CAIRGQSSSYEQYF; CDR3 DNA: TGTGCCATCAGAGGACAGTCGAGCTCCTACGAGCAGTACTTC
V gene: TRBV2; CDR3 length: 15; clone size: -; D gene: -; J gene: TRBJ2-3; CDR3 protein: CASTRQRSSTDTQYF; CDR3 DNA: TGTGCCAGCACCCGACAGAGATCTAGCACAGATACGCAGTATTTT
V gene: TRBV29-1; CDR3 length: 11; clone size: -; D gene: TRBD1; J gene: TRBJ1-2; CDR3 protein: CSARQGAGYTF; CDR3 DNA: TGCAGCGCCAGACAGGGGGCGGGCTACACCTTC
V gene: TRBV4-1; CDR3 length: 14; clone size: -; D gene: TRBD2; J gene: TRBJ2-7; CDR3 protein: CASSQGGTDYEQYF; CDR3 DNA: TGCGCCAGCAGCCAGGGGGGGACGGACTACGAGCAGTACTTC
V gene: TRBV7-9; CDR3 length: 14; clone size: -; D gene: TRBD2; J gene: TRBJ2-7; CDR3 protein: CASSPGLAAYEQYF; CDR3 DNA: TGTGCCAGCAGCCCCGGACTAGCGGCCTACGAGCAGTACTTC
V gene: TRBV6-1; CDR3 length: 15; clone size: -; D gene: -; J gene: TRBJ2-7; CDR3 protein: CASSEGDRTLYEQYF; CDR3 DNA: TGTGCCAGCAGTGAAGGAGACAGGACCCTCTACGAGCAGTACTTC
V gene: TRBV6-6; CDR3 length: 16; clone size: -; D gene: -; J gene: TRBJ2-1; CDR3 protein: CASRHERGSSYNEQFF; CDR3 DNA: TGTGCCAGCAGACACGAACGGGGGAGCTCCTACAATGAGCAGTTCTTC
V gene: TRBV5-1; CDR3 length: 15; clone size: -; D gene: TRBD1; J gene: TRBJ2-1; CDR3 protein: CASSPDRGRLNEQFF; CDR3 DNA: TGCGCCAGCAGCCCGGACAGGGGCCGATTGAATGAGCAGTTCTTC
V gene: TRBV27; CDR3 length: 12; clone size: -; D gene: -; J gene: TRBJ2-7; CDR3 protein: CASSQGSGEQYF; CDR3 DNA: TGTGCCAGCAGCCAGGGTTCGGGCGAGCAGTACTTC
V gene: TRBV28; CDR3 length: 12; clone size: -; D gene: -; J gene: TRBJ1-5; CDR3 protein: CASSSQGSPQHF; CDR3 DNA: TGTGCCAGCAGTTCACAGGGAAGCCCCCAGCATTTT
V gene: TRBV29-1; CDR3 length: 15; clone size: once; D gene: -; J gene: TRBJ2-3; CDR3 protein: CSGLRPDSSTDTQYF; CDR3 DNA: TGCAGCGGGTTGAGGCCAGATTCAAGCACAGATACGCAGTATTTT
V gene: TRBV7-9; CDR3 length: 15; clone size: once; D gene: -; J gene: TRBJ1-4; CDR3 protein: CASSLEVGGRNGLFF; CDR3 DNA: TGTGCCAGCAGCTTAGAGGTAGGGGGAAGGAACGGACTGTTTTTT
V gene: TRBV6-5; CDR3 length: 14; clone size: -; D gene: TRBD1; J gene: TRBJ2-7; CDR3 protein: CASRRQGYPYEQYF; CDR3 DNA: TGTGCCAGCAGACGACAGGGGTACCCCTACGAGCAGTACTTC
V gene: TRBV27; CDR3 length: 16; clone size: -; D gene: TRBD2; J gene: TRBJ2-1; CDR3 protein: CASSQTSGSRYNEQFF; CDR3 DNA: TGTGCCAGCAGTCAGACTAGCGGGAGCCGTTACAATGAGCAGTTCTTC
V gene: TRBV11-2; CDR3 length: 13; clone size: -; D gene: -; J gene: TRBJ1-5; CDR3 protein: CASSLDRGQPQHF; CDR3 DNA: TGTGCCAGCAGCTTAGATAGAGGGCAGCCCCAGCATTTT
V gene: TRBV30; CDR3 length: 13; clone size: -; D gene: -; J gene: TRBJ2-7; CDR3 protein: CAWSVGGDYEQYF; CDR3 DNA: TGTGCCTGGAGTGTAGGAGGGGACTACGAGCAGTACTTC
V gene: TRBV5-1; CDR3 length: 15; clone size: -; D gene: TRBD2; J gene: TRBJ2-5; CDR3 protein: CASSPLPAGQETQYF; CDR3 DNA: TGCGCCAGCAGCCCGCTCCCAGCGGGACAAGAGACCCAGTACTTC
V gene: TRBV28; CDR3 length: 16; clone size: -; D gene: -; J gene: TRBJ2-5; CDR3 protein: CASRAPRPGEGETQYF; CDR3 DNA: TGTGCCAGCCGTGCTCCGCGCCCAGGGGAGGGAGAGACCCAGTACTTC
V gene: TRBV14; CDR3 length: 12; clone size: -; D gene: -; J gene: TRBJ2-5; CDR3 protein: CASSLETETQYF; CDR3 DNA: TGTGCCAGCAGCCTAGAAACTGAGACCCAGTACTTC